This entry concerns a single T cell receptor (beta chain). The sample belongs to a study of blood T cell repertoires in COVID-19. As for the study in general: Specimens from acute and convalescent COVID-19 originated in the United States, Italy and Spain. From T cells, B-cell-depleted T cells, or PBMCs came the material, which was cDNA or gDNA.

Methods used by the authors: By means of reference gene primer amplification, nucleated cell counts were estimated. Libraries were prepared by immunoSEQ multiplex PCR; TCRdb keeps only in-frame clonotypes and omits some of them. V, J and clone size are taken as reported in that table, and D and trimming were inferred from the DNA itself. Of about 160,000 clones in the sample, about nine tenths were seen once. The CDR3 covers 13 residues. The germline gives CDR1 SNHLY, CDR2 FYNNEI. After removal of 5 bases from V and 6 bases from J, the junction contained 4 bases not matched to a gene. Material: peripheral blood. The TCR originated in a man younger than 35 with acute or convalescent COVID-19. The V and J genes are TRBV2 and TRBJ1-2, with 9 bases matching TRBD1. The CDR3 coding sequence is TGTGCCAGCAGTCGGGGACAGGGTAATGGCTACACCTTC. This codes for CASSRGQGNGYTF.